Below, 23 T cell receptor beta chains from the same sample are listed, as sequenced in a study of OX40 agonist ivuxolimab in advanced cancers. TCRdb keeps only in-frame clones here, not all; method: immunoSEQ multiplex PCR. Of roughly 8,600 clones listed, more than 60% are singletons. The source was CD4+ or CD8+ T cells sorted from blood, collected in a trial of the OX40 agonist ivuxolimab. These receptors originate from an adult with an advanced solid tumor such as melanoma, head and neck, liver or kidney cancer.

The J gene is TRBJ1-1, the V gene TRBV7-2, with no clear D. This CDR3 contains 13 residues. Trimming removed 5 bases from V and 3 bases from J, with 10 bases in between. Germline V CDR1 and CDR2: SGHTA, FQGNSA. CDR3 in DNA: TGTGCCAGCAGCGGCACAGATGACACTGAAGCTTTCTTT. It translates to CASSGTDDTEAFF.

The V and J genes are TRBV9 and TRBJ2-3; 7 bases align to TRBD1. This CDR3 is built from 16 residues. Germline lookup yields CDR1 SGDLS and CDR2 YYNGEE. V was pared by 3 bases and J by 0 bases, with 7 bases of the junction left unmatched. CDR3 residues: CASSEQGVTSTDTQYF. CDR3 DNA: TGTGCCAGCAGCGAGCAGGGGGTGACTAGCACAGATACGCAGTATTTT.

The chain links TRBV9 to TRBJ2-1; 10 positions match TRBD2. Germline-derived CDR1 and CDR2 are SGDLS and YYNGEE. J gave up 8 bases and V 4 bases, and 12 bases lay outside the gene matches. CDR3 length: 16 amino acids. The CDR3: CASSNPSGGAGDEQFF. CDR3 DNA sequence: TGTGCCAGCAGCAATCCCAGCGGGGGGGCTGGAGATGAGCAGTTCTTC.

In this sample, this clone turned up once. The rearrangement joins TRBV19 to TRBJ1-1, with TRBD1 matching 8 bases. V shed 7 bases, J shed 0 bases, and the junction held 10 bases outside the gene matches. This CDR3 is built from 16 residues. From germline, CDR1 is LNHDA and CDR2 SQIVND (reference sequence). The CDR3 here is CASIPLTGAMNTEAFF. As DNA, the CDR3 is TGTGCCAGTATTCCCTTGACAGGGGCAATGAACACTGAAGCTTTCTTT.

CDR3 in amino acids: CASSQRAGQGTGNEQFF. The CDR3 DNA is TGCGCCAGCAGCCAACGAGCCGGACAGGGAACGGGCAATGAGCAGTTCTTC. The chain links TRBV4-1 to TRBJ2-1; 8 nucleotides match TRBD1. V lost 2 bases and J lost 6; bases outside the gene matches: 12. The length of the CDR3 is 17 residues. Germline CDR1 reads MGHRA; CDR2 reads YSYEKL.

The V call is TRBV27, the J call TRBJ1-6; D unresolved. The germline V and J ends were trimmed by 2 bases and 6 bases, with 5 bases remaining between them. Germline V CDR1 and CDR2: MNHEY, SMNVEV (reference sequence). The CDR3 has 13 residues. CDR3 region: CASSLQTNSPLHF. The DNA of the CDR3 is TGTGCCAGCAGTTTACAGACTAATTCACCCCTCCACTTT.

The rearrangement uses TRBV6-4 and TRBJ2-1; 11 bases fit TRBD2. CDR1 is MRHNA and CDR2 is SNTAGT in the germline V gene. This CDR3 contains 15 residues. Losses at the gene ends were 0 bases for V and 8 bases for J; bases not matched to a gene: 3. The CDR3 loop is CASSDSSGGADEQFF. The CDR3 region has the DNA TGTGCCAGCAGTGACTCTAGCGGGGGGGCTGATGAGCAGTTCTTC.

The chain recombines TRBV29-1 with TRBJ1-1; D may be TRBD1 (5 bases). Germline V CDR1 and CDR2: SQVTM, ANQGSEA. This CDR3 has 12 amino acids. Between the trimmed V and J ends, which lost 1 base and 3 bases, there was a span of 6 bases. The CDR3, as DNA: TGCAGCGTTGAAGTGGGGGACACTGAAGCTTTCTTT. Residues: CSVEVGDTEAFF. The whole variable domain, filled in from reference TRBV29-1 and TRBJ1-1, reads SAVISQKPSRDICQRGTSLTIQCQVDSQVTMMFWYRQQPGQSLTLIATANQGSEATYESGFVIDKFPISRPNLTFSTLTVSNMSPEDSSIYLCSVEVGDTEAFFGQGTRLTVV.

This chain uses TRBV9 with TRBJ2-2; no reliable D call. The CDR3 runs 14 residues. V lost 4 bases to trimming and J lost 3 bases, with 10 bases between them. Germline values: CDR1 SGDLS, CDR2 YYNGEE. The CDR3 region is CASSPRLDTGELFF. CDR3 DNA sequence: TGTGCCAGCAGCCCGAGGCTGGACACCGGGGAGCTGTTTTTT.

V is TRBV7-9 and J is TRBJ2-5; D is perhaps TRBD1 or TRBD2 (5 bases each). V was shortened by 8 bases and J by 9 bases, with 19 bases between the two germline ends. Per germline, CDR1 SEHNR and CDR2 FQNEAQ (reference sequence). There are 13 residues in the CDR3. The CDR3 is CASRRGDLEPQYF. In DNA, the CDR3 is TGTGCCAGCCGCCGTGGGGACCTGGAACCCCAGTACTTC.

The V and J genes are TRBV4-1 and TRBJ1-2, with D perhaps matching TRBD1 (5 bases). Germline CDR1 MGHRA, CDR2 YSYEKL. This CDR3 has 16 residues. V lost 0 bases and J lost 3, with 14 bases in between. The CDR3 DNA reads as TGCGCCAGCAGCCAAGATTTAGGGGCGCTGGACTATGGCTACACCTTC. Translating it yields CASSQDLGALDYGYTF.

The CDR3 is CASSLIGGGEQYF. The CDR3 DNA reads as TGTGCCAGCAGCTTAATCGGGGGAGGCGAGCAGTACTTC. The genes are TRBV7-3 and TRBJ2-7; a weak D match, TRBD2 (6 bases). Germline CDR1 SGHTA, CDR2 FQGTGA. Trimming removed 1 base at V and 6 bases at J, with 10 bases between. The CDR3 runs to 13 residues.

This clone occurred a few times. The chain uses TRBV13 and TRBJ2-4; D is perhaps TRBD2 (5 bases). CDR1 and CDR2 (germline): PRHDT, FYEKMQ (reference sequence). Trimming shortened V by 3 bases and J by 6 bases, and 12 bases separated the two germline ends. CDR3 size: 14 residues. The CDR3 protein is CASSFIGIRNIQYF. Here the CDR3 DNA reads TGTGCCAGCAGCTTTATCGGGATTCGAAACATTCAGTACTTC.

Here the CDR3 reads CASSVAAQETQYF. The DNA of the CDR3 is TGTGCCAGCAGTGTAGCGGCACAAGAGACCCAGTACTTC. The chain combines TRBV6-1 with TRBJ2-5; tentatively, D is TRBD2 (6 bases). From germline, CDR1 is MNHNS and CDR2 SASEGT. CDR3 length: 13 residues. Trimming stripped 4 bases from V and 2 bases from J, with 8 bases between.

This chain links TRBV27 with TRBJ1-2; 9 bases fit TRBD1. The J segment lost 3 bases and the V segment lost 6 bases, leaving 5 bases of the junction unmatched. The CDR3 sequence is 14 residues long. Germline-derived CDR1 and CDR2 are MNHEY and SMNVEV (reference sequence). CDR3 bases: TGTGCCAGCAGCCTCTACAGGGGGCACTATGGCTACACCTTC. Amino acids: CASSLYRGHYGYTF.

Comment on this clone: The junction shows a germline mismatch at one end, possibly a read error. The chain is built from TRBV7-9 and TRBJ1-1, with D tentatively TRBD1 (6 bases). This CDR3 comprises 13 residues. The germline V gene has CDR1 SEHNR and CDR2 FQNEAQ (reference sequence). The CDR3 reads CASRGTPGPWLGF. The CDR3 nucleotides read TGTGCCAGCAGGGGGACACCCGGCCCTTGGCTGGGCTTT.

This clone occurred once. The chain couples TRBV10-1 to TRBJ1-1; a weak D match, TRBD1 (5 bases). The germline V gene encodes CDR1 WNHNN and CDR2 SYGVQD (reference sequence). V lost 8 bases, J lost 1 base, and 11 bases lay in between. The CDR3 extends over 13 amino acids. Written as DNA, the CDR3 is TGCGCCAGCCGGGGCAGTGGGAACACTGAAGCTTTCTTT. Translation: CASRGSGNTEAFF.

The chain combines TRBV4-2 with TRBJ2-3; 13 nucleotides match TRBD2. The trim removed 0 bases at V and 15 bases at J, leaving 6 bases unmatched. CDR1 is LGHNA, CDR2 YNFKEQ, per germline. The CDR3 has 14 residues. This chain's CDR3 is CASSQERTSGGPYF. The CDR3 DNA reads as TGTGCCAGCAGCCAAGAGAGGACTAGCGGGGGACCTTATTTT.

The chain combines TRBV7-3 with TRBJ2-6, with D perhaps matching TRBD1 (6 bases). The CDR3 has 16 amino acids. The V and J ends lost 11 bases and 3 bases respectively, with 20 bases between them. Germline V gene sequence: CDR1 SGHTA, CDR2 FQGTGA. CDR3 amino acids: CAVGAIQGLGANVLTF. The CDR3 DNA is TGTGCCGTCGGAGCTATCCAGGGGCTTGGGGCCAACGTCCTGACTTTC. Combining the CDR3 with reference TRBV7-3 and TRBJ2-6 gives the whole variable domain GAGVSQTPSNKVTEKGKYVELRCDPISGHTALYWYRQSLGQGPEFLIYFQGTGAADDSGLPNDRFFAVRPEGSVSTLKIQRTERGDSAVYLCAVGAIQGLGANVLTFGAGSRLTVL.

The chain employs TRBV5-1 and TRBJ2-5, with TRBD1 matching 10 bases. The DNA end lines up better with TRBJ2-7; the J call may be wrong. CDR1 SGHRS and CDR2 YFSETQ come from the germline V gene. The CDR3 has 15 residues. The CDR3 spells CASSQKMGQGYEQYF. CDR3 sequence (DNA): TGCGCCAGCAGCCAAAAAATGGGACAGGGGTACGAGCAGTACTTC.

The chain combines TRBV7-9 with TRBJ1-1; D may be TRBD1 (6 bases). The ends were cut back, 3 bases at V and 5 bases at J, with 13 bases in the middle. The CDR3 has 14 amino acids. In germline, CDR1 is SEHNR, CDR2 FQNEAQ (reference sequence). The CDR3 coding sequence is TGTGCCAGCAGCTTCTCAGGGGTCGGTACTGAAGCTTTCTTT. As protein: CASSFSGVGTEAFF.

J is TRBJ1-1 and V is TRBV9, with D perhaps matching TRBD1 (6 bases). The CDR3 has 14 amino acids. Germline assignment: CDR1 SGDLS and CDR2 YYNGEE. Trimming stripped 1 base from V and 4 bases from J, with 11 bases between. The CDR3, as DNA: TGTGCCAGCAGCGTATCAGGGGCAGGCACTGAAGCTTTCTTT. Amino acids: CASSVSGAGTEAFF.

J is TRBJ2-4 and V is TRBV4-2, with D possibly TRBD1 on 5 matching bases. Trimming cost V 1 base and J 9 bases, with 10 bases left between them. CDR1 LGHNA and CDR2 YNFKEQ come from the germline V gene. There are 13 residues in the CDR3. The CDR3 bases are TGTGCCAGCAGCCAAGGGCTTAGGGGCATTCAGTACTTC. Translated: CASSQGLRGIQYF.